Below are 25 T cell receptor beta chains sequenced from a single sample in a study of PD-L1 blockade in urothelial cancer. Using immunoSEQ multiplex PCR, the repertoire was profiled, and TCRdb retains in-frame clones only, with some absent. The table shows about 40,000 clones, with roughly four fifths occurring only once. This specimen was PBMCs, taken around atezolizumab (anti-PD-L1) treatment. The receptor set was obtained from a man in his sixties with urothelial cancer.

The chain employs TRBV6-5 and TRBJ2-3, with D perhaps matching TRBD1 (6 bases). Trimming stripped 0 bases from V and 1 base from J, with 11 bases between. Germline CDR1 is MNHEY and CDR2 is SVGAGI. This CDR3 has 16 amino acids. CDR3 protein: CASSYSYRVGTDTQYF. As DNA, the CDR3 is TGTGCCAGCAGTTACTCATACAGGGTGGGCACAGATACGCAGTATTTT.

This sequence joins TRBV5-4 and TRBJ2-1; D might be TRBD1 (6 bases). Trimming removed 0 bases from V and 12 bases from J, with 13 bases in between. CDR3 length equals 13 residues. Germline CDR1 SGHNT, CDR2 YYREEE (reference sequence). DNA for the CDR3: TGTGCCAGCAGCTTGGTTGGGGTAGGGGGGCAGTTCTTC. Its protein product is CASSLVGVGGQFF.

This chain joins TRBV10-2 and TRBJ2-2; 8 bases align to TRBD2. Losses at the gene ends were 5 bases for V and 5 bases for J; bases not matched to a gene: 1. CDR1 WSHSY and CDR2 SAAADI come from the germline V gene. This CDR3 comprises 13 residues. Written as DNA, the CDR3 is TGCGCCAGCAGTTTAGCGGGGACCGGGGAGCTGTTTTTT. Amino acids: CASSLAGTGELFF.

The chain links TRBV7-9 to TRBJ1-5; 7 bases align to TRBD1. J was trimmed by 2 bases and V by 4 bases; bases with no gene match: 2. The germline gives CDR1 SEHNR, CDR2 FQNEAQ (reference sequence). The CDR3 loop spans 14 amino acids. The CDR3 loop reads CASSSGTGNQPQHF. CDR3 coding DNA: TGTGCCAGCAGCTCCGGGACAGGCAATCAGCCCCAGCATTTT.

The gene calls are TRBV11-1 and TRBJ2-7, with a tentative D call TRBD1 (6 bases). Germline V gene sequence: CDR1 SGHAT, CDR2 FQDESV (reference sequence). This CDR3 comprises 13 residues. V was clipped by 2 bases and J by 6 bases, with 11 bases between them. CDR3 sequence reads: CASSLIRGREQYF. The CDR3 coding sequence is TGTGCCAGCAGCTTAATCAGGGGTCGCGAGCAGTACTTC.

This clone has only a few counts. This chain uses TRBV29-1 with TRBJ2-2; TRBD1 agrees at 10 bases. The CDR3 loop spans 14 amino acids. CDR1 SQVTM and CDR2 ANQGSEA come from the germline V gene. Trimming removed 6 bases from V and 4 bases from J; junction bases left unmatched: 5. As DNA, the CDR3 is TGCAGCGTCGGGACAGGGGAGAGCACCGGGGAGCTGTTTTTT. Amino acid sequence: CSVGTGESTGELFF.

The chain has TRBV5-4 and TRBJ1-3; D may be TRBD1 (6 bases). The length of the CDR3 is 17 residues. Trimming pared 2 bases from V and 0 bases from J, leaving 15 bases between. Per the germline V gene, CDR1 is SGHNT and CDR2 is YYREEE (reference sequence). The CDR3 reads CASSFGSTGRSGNTIYF. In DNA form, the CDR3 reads TGTGCCAGCAGCTTTGGATCGACAGGCCGCTCTGGAAACACCATATATTTT.

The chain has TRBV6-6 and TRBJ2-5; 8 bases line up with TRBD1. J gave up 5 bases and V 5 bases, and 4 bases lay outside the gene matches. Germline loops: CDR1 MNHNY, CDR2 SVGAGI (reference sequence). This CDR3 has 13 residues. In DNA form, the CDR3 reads TGTGCCAGCAGTGACAGGGGCAGGGAGACCCAGTACTTC. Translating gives CASSDRGRETQYF.

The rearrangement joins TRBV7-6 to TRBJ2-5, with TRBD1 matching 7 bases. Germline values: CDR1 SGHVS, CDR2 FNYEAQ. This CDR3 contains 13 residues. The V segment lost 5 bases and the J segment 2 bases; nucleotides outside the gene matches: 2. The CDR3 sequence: CASSRGQQETQYF. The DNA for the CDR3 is TGTGCCAGCAGCAGGGGGCAGCAAGAGACCCAGTACTTC. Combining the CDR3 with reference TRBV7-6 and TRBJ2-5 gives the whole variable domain GAGVSQSPRYKVTKRGQDVALRCDPISGHVSLYWYRQALGQGPEFLTYFNYEAQQDKSGLPNDRFSAERPEGSISTLTIQRTEQRDSAMYRCASSRGQQETQYFGPGTRLLVL.

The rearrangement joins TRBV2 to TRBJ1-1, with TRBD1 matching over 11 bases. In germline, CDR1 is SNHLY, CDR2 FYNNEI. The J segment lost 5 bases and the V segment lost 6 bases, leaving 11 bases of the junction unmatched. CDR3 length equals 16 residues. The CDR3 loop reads CASSLGQGAVGTEAFF. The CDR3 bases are TGTGCCAGCAGCCTCGGACAGGGGGCTGTAGGTACTGAAGCTTTCTTT.

The CDR3 coding sequence is TGTGCCAGCAGACAGGGTCTTTACGGAAAACTGTTTTTT. This gives the protein CASRQGLYGKLFF. The J gene is TRBJ1-4, the V gene TRBV2; D may be TRBD1 (6 bases). The germline V gene has CDR1 SNHLY and CDR2 FYNNEI. V lost 6 bases to trimming and J lost 10 bases, with 15 bases between them. The CDR3 length is 13 residues.

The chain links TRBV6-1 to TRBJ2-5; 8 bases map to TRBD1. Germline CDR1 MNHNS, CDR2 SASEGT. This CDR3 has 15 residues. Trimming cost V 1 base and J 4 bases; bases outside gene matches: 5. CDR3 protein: CASSEGPGGRETQYF. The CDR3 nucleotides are TGTGCCAGCAGTGAAGGCCCAGGGGGCAGAGAGACCCAGTACTTC.

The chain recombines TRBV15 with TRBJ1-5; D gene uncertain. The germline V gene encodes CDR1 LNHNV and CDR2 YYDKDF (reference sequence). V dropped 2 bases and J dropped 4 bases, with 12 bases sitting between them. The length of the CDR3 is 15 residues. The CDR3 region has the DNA TGTGCCACCAGCAGACCCTCCCCAGGTAATCAGCCCCAGCATTTT. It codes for CATSRPSPGNQPQHF.

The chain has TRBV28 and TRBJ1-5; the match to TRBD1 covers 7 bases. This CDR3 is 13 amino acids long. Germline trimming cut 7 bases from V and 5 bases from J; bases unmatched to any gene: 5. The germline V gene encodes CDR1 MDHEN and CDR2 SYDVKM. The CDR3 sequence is CASNNRGYQPQHF. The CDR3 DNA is TGTGCCAGCAATAACAGGGGATATCAGCCCCAGCATTTT.

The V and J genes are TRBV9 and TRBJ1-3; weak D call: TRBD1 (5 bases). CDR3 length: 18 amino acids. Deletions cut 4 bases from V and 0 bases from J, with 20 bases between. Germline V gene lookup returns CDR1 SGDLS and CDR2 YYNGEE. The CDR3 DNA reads TGTGCCAGCAGCCCTAGACAGTTAGAATCCCTCTCTGGAAACACCATATATTTT. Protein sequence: CASSPRQLESLSGNTIYF.

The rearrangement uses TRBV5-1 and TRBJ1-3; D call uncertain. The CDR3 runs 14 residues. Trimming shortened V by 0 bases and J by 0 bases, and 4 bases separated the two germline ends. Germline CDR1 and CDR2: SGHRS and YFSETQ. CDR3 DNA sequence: TGCGCCAGCAGCTTGGGAGTCTCTGGAAACACCATATATTTT. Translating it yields CASSLGVSGNTIYF.

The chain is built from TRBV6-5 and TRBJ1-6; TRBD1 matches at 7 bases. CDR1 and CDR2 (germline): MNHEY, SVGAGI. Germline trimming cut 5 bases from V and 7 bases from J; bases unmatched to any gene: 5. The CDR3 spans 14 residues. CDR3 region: CASSPTGHNSPLHF. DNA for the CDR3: TGTGCCAGCAGTCCGACAGGGCACAATTCACCCCTCCACTTT.

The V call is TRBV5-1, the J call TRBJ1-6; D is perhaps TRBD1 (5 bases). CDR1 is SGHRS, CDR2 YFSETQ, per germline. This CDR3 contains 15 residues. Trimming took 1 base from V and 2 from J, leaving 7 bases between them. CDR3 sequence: CASSLSGTYNSPLHF. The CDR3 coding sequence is TGCGCCAGCAGCTTGTCAGGGACCTATAATTCACCCCTCCACTTT.

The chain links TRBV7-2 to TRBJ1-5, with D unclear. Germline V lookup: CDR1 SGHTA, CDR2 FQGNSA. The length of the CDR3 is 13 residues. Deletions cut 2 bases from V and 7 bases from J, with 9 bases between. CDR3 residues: CASSLSHTQPQHF. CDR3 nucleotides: TGTGCCAGCAGCTTATCCCATACACAGCCCCAGCATTTT.

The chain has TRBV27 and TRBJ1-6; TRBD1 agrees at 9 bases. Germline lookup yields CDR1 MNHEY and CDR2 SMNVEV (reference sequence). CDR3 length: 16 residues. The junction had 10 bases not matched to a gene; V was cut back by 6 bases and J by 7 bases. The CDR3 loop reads CASRQFSGTGNSPLHF. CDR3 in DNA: TGTGCCAGCAGACAATTTTCCGGGACAGGGAATTCACCCCTCCACTTT.

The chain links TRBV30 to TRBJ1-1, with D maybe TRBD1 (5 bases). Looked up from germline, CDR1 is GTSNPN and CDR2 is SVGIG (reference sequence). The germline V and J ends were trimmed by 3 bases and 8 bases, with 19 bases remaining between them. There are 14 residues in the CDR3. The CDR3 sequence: CAWSAGTGGPEAFF. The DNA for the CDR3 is TGTGCCTGGAGCGCCGGGACGGGGGGACCGGAAGCTTTCTTT.

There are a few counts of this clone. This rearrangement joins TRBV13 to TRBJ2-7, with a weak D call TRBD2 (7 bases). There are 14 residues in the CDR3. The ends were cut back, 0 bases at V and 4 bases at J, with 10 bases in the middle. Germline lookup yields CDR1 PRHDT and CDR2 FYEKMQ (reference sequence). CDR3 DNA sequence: TGTGCCAGCAGCTTAGGACAGGGAGGGTACGAGCAGTACTTC. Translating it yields CASSLGQGGYEQYF. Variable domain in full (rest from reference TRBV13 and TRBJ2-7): AAGVIQSPRHLIKEKRETATLKCYPIPRHDTVYWYQQGPGQDPQFLISFYEKMQSDKGSIPDRFSAQQFSDYHSELNMSSLELGDSALYFCASSLGQGGYEQYFGPGTRLTVT.

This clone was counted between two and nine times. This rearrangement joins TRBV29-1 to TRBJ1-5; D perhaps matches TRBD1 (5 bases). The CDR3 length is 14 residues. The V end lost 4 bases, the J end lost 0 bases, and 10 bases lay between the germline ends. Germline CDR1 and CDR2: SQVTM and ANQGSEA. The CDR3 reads CSVVGGDSNQPQHF. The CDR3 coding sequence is TGCAGCGTTGTTGGGGGGGATAGCAATCAGCCCCAGCATTTT.

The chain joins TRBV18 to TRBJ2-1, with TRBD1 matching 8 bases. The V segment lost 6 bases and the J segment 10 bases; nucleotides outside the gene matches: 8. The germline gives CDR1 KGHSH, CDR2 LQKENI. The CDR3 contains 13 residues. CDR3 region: CASSLQGAREQFF. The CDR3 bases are TGTGCCAGCTCCCTTCAGGGGGCGCGGGAGCAGTTCTTC.

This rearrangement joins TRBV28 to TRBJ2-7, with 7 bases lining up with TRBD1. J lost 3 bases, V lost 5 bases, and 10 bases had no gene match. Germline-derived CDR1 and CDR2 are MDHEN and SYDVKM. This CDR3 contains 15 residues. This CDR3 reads CASSPHGTVFYEQYF. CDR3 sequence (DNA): TGTGCCAGCAGTCCTCACGGGACAGTCTTCTACGAGCAGTACTTC.